These T cell receptor beta chains were read from a single sample in a study of CD8 T cells in ankylosing spondylitis. Via MiXCR, TCRdb re-called the 5' RACE reads, giving one row per CDR3 protein. Altogether approximately 220,000 distinct CDR3 sequences are present, 25% to 30% being singletons, with the ten largest covering under 7%. Sequences were obtained from blood, either unsorted or a sorted T cell fraction (not recorded which). These receptors all stem from a male donor with ankylosing spondylitis or in good health (not recorded which). Both conserved end residues are part of each CDR3. A D gene is named only where the DNA matches it firmly. Clone sizes are given selectively: once, few, many, or a class where the clone is expanded.

>TRBV20-1|TRBJ1-2|few|NA
TGCAGTGCTAGAGTAGGGGGAGGGGGGCCCGGTGGCTACACCTTC
CSARVGGGGPGGYTF
>TRBV20-1|TRBJ2-5|NA|TRBD2
TGCAGTGCTAGAATAGCGGGAGGGAGAGAACAAGAGAACCAGTACTTC
CSARIAGGREQENQYF
>TRBV29-1|TRBJ2-7|NA|NA
TGCAGCGTTGAGGGTGCGGGGTACGAGCAGTACTTC
CSVEGAGYEQYF
>TRBV12-3/TRBV12-4|TRBJ1-3|many|NA
TGTGCCAGCAGCCCCTGGGGGGACCCGTCGGGAAACACCATATATTTT
CASSPWGDPSGNTIYF
>TRBV5-5|TRBJ1-1|NA|NA
TGTGCCAGCAGCTTGTCGGCGACGCGGCGGGAAGCTTTCTTT
CASSLSATRREAFF
>TRBV20-1|TRBJ2-1|many|TRBD2
TGCAGTGGGGTTGGGCAGCGGGAGAGCAATGAGCAGTTCTTC
CSGVGQRESNEQFF
>TRBV7-2|TRBJ2-3|NA|NA
TGTGCCAGCAGGCATGGGGTGGGCGAGTACACAGATACGCAGTATTTT
CASRHGVGEYTDTQYF
>TRBV2|TRBJ2-7|NA|NA
TGTGCCAGCAGCGTAGGCGGGCGCGCCTACGAGCAGTACTTC
CASSVGGRAYEQYF
>TRBV7-2|TRBJ2-1|NA|NA
TGTGCCAGCAGCCCTCCTTCCCCTGAGCAGTTCTTC
CASSPPSPEQFF
>TRBV6-1|TRBJ1-5|NA|TRBD1
TGTGCCAGCAGCCCTGGGACAGGGAGTATTCAGCCCCAGCATTTT
CASSPGTGSIQPQHF
>TRBV5-1|TRBJ2-5|NA|NA
TGCGCCAGCAGCCAGATGGACCGAAACCAAGAGACCCAGTACTTC
CASSQMDRNQETQYF
>TRBV6-1|TRBJ2-1|NA|NA
TGTGCCAGCAGCGAAATAGCGGAACATTACAATGAGCAGTTCTTC
CASSEIAEHYNEQFF
>TRBV5-1|TRBJ2-3|many|TRBD1
TGCGCCAGCAAACTAACAGGGGCGATAGAAGATACGCAGTATTTT
CASKLTGAIEDTQYF
>TRBV5-5|TRBJ2-1|many|TRBD2
TGTGCCAGCAGCTTGTTTAGCGGGCGCCTCAGCTCCTACAATGAGCAGTTCTTC
CASSLFSGRLSSYNEQFF
>TRBV20-1|TRBJ2-1|NA|NA
TGCAGTGCTCCCTTTTGGGGGCGATCGAATGAGCAGTTCTTC
CSAPFWGRSNEQFF
>TRBV24-1|TRBJ2-1|many|NA
TGTGCCACCAGTGGAGGTTGGTACAATGAGCAGTTCTTC
CATSGGWYNEQFF